Below, 12 T cell receptor beta chains from the same sample are listed, as sequenced in a study of T cells after yellow fever vaccination. TCRdb passed the 5' RACE reads through MiXCR, listing each CDR3 protein once. The data show about 150,000 distinct CDR3 sequences, approximately 6.2% seen once. Sequencing was performed on CD4+ T cells sorted from PBMCs, taken on the day of the first yellow fever vaccination. Receptors were obtained from a man younger than 35 who received the YFV17D yellow fever vaccine.

This clonotype was observed at least ten times. This chain joins TRBV7-2 and TRBJ1-6, with D unresolved. Germline loops: CDR1 SGHTA, CDR2 FQGNSA. The V end lost 4 bases, the J end lost 7 bases, and 5 bases lay between the germline ends. There are 12 residues in the CDR3. CDR3 sequence (DNA): TGTGCCAGCAGCTCAAGAAATTCACCCCTCCACTTT. Its translation: CASSSRNSPLHF.

This clonotype was picked up many times. This chain joins TRBV7-2 and TRBJ2-5; unclear D gene. Trimming took 6 bases from V and 5 from J, leaving 13 bases between them. There are 13 residues in the CDR3. The germline CDR1 and CDR2 sequences are SGHTA and FQGNSA. CDR3 loop: CASSLRQRETQYF. In nucleotides, the CDR3 is TGTGCCAGCAGTTTAAGGCAGCGTGAGACCCAGTACTTC.

This chain joins TRBV5-4 and TRBJ1-6; D remains unclear. CDR3 size: 15 residues. Germline CDR1 reads SGHNT; CDR2 reads YYREEE (reference sequence). V lost 6 bases, J lost 8 bases, and 18 bases lay in between. This CDR3 reads CASTISTSQDSPLHF. The CDR3 coding sequence is TGTGCCAGCACCATATCGACATCCCAAGATTCACCCCTCCACTTT.

The rearrangement uses TRBV7-2 and TRBJ2-2; perhaps TRBD2 as D (6 bases). This CDR3 spans 12 amino acids. Trimming removed 5 bases at V and 13 bases at J, with 14 bases between. CDR1 SGHTA and CDR2 FQGNSA come from the germline V gene. The CDR3 coding sequence is TGTGCCAGCAGCCCACTGGAGGGCGCGCTGTTTTTT. Translation: CASSPLEGALFF. Supplemented by reference TRBV7-2 and TRBJ2-2, the full variable domain reads GAGVSQSPSNKVTEKGKDVELRCDPISGHTALYWYRQSLGQGLEFLIYFQGNSAPDKSGLPSDRFSAERTGGSVSTLTIQRTQQEDSAVYLCASSPLEGALFFGEGSRLTVL.

Points on this clonotype: Given a much more abundant clone one base away, this may be a read error. The chain uses TRBV28 and TRBJ2-3; TRBD2 matches at 7 bases. Per the germline V gene, CDR1 is MDHEN and CDR2 is SYDVKM. This CDR3 comprises 14 residues. Here the CDR3 reads CASSLYVGGDTQCF. CDR3 sequence (DNA): TGTGCCAGCAGTTTATATGTGGGGGGGGATACGCAGTGTTTT.

This clonotype showed up many times. V gene TRBV5-1 combines with J gene TRBJ2-3; 8 bases are a match to TRBD2. Looked up from germline, CDR1 is SGHRS and CDR2 is YFSETQ. CDR3 length: 14 residues. The J segment lost 6 bases and the V segment lost 4 bases, leaving 7 bases of the junction unmatched. CDR3 sequence (DNA): TGCGCCAGCAGCCTCACTAGCGGAGGGGATACGCAGTATTTT. Translating it yields CASSLTSGGDTQYF.

This clonotype was recorded a few times. The V gene is TRBV4-3, the J gene TRBJ2-5; tentatively, D is TRBD1 or TRBD2 (5 bases each). This CDR3 spans 15 amino acids. The germline CDR1 and CDR2 sequences are LGHNA and YSLEER. Deletions cut 0 bases from V and 2 bases from J, with 10 bases between. The CDR3 loop reads CASSQEEGWQETQYF. The CDR3 bases are TGCGCCAGCAGCCAAGAAGAGGGGTGGCAAGAGACCCAGTACTTC.

This clonotype was counted ten times or more. This chain connects TRBV7-7 to TRBJ2-5; D might be TRBD1 (6 bases). Looked up from germline, CDR1 is SSHAT and CDR2 is FNYEAQ (reference sequence). This CDR3 region has 14 residues. With 3 bases removed from V and 7 bases from J, the gap between germline ends came to 15 bases. Written as DNA, the CDR3 is TGTGCCAGCAGCTTCGGACAGCCTGGCGGGACCCAGTACTTC. Amino acid sequence: CASSFGQPGGTQYF. The variable domain in full, with the rest retrieved from reference TRBV7-7 and TRBJ2-5, is GAGVSQSPRYKVTKRGQDVTLRCDPISSHATLYWYQQALGQGPEFLTYFNYEAQPDKSGLPSDRFSAERPEGSISTLTIQRTEQRDSAMYRCASSFGQPGGTQYFGPGTRLLVL.

The chain couples TRBV5-1 to TRBJ1-2; D not resolved. Germline values: CDR1 SGHRS, CDR2 YFSETQ. Trimming removed 0 bases at V and 6 bases at J, with 9 bases between. The CDR3 has 13 amino acids. The DNA of the CDR3 is TGCGCCAGCAGCTTGGAAAGGGCTGATGGCTACACCTTC. Protein: CASSLERADGYTF.

The sample holds many counts of this clonotype. The chain employs TRBV28 and TRBJ2-2; D might be TRBD1 (6 bases). This CDR3 comprises 15 residues. The V gene's germline CDR1 is MDHEN and CDR2 SYDVKM. The germline V and J ends were trimmed by 6 bases and 7 bases, with 18 bases remaining between them. Written as DNA, the CDR3 is TGTGCCAGCAGAATCCACAGGGCGACCGGCGGGGAGCTGTTTTTT. Amino acids: CASRIHRATGGELFF.

In this sample, this clonotype turned up many times. This chain links TRBV6-2 or TRBV6-3 with TRBJ2-1, with 8 bases that match TRBD1. CDR3 length: 13 amino acids. V was clipped by 6 bases and J by 6 bases; unmatched bases: 4. The germline gives CDR1 MNHEY, CDR2 SVGEGT. The CDR3 sequence is CASRLQGGNEQFF. The DNA of the CDR3 is TGTGCCAGCAGGCTACAGGGGGGCAATGAGCAGTTCTTC.

This clonotype was counted ten times or more. The chain is built from TRBV20-1 and TRBJ2-5; no clear D gene. This CDR3 contains 13 residues. Trimming took 6 bases from V and 2 from J, leaving 13 bases between them. The germline gives CDR1 DFQATT, CDR2 SNEGSKA (reference sequence). The CDR3 loop is CSATRLGQETQYF. The CDR3 DNA is TGCAGTGCGACCCGTTTGGGTCAAGAGACCCAGTACTTC.